This record covers a single TCR beta chain. Germline V gene sequence: CDR1 GTSNPN, CDR2 SVGIG (reference sequence). V was shortened by 2 bases and J by 4 bases, with 6 bases between the two germline ends. CDR3 length: 13 residues. The data belong to a study of blood T cell repertoires in COVID-19. About the study: Acute-phase and convalescent COVID-19 samples originated in the United States, Italy and Spain. Sample material is recorded as cDNA or gDNA derived from T cells, B-cell-depleted T cells, or PBMCs.

Source study methods: Amplification of reference gene primers provided the estimated nucleated cell counts. Repertoires were generated with immunoSEQ multiplex PCR, while TCRdb's copy carries only in-frame clones and drops some. The V and J calls and clone size are taken from that table; D and trimming were inferred from the DNA. The table records over 20,000 clones, 70% to 90% of them present only once. This chain uses TRBV30 with TRBJ2-6, with D uncertain. Sequenced input: peripheral blood. This clonotype was obtained from a human donor in a cohort sampled during active COVID-19. The CDR3 spells CAWSIRGANVLTF. The DNA of the CDR3 is TGTGCCTGGAGTATTAGAGGGGCCAACGTCCTGACTTTC.